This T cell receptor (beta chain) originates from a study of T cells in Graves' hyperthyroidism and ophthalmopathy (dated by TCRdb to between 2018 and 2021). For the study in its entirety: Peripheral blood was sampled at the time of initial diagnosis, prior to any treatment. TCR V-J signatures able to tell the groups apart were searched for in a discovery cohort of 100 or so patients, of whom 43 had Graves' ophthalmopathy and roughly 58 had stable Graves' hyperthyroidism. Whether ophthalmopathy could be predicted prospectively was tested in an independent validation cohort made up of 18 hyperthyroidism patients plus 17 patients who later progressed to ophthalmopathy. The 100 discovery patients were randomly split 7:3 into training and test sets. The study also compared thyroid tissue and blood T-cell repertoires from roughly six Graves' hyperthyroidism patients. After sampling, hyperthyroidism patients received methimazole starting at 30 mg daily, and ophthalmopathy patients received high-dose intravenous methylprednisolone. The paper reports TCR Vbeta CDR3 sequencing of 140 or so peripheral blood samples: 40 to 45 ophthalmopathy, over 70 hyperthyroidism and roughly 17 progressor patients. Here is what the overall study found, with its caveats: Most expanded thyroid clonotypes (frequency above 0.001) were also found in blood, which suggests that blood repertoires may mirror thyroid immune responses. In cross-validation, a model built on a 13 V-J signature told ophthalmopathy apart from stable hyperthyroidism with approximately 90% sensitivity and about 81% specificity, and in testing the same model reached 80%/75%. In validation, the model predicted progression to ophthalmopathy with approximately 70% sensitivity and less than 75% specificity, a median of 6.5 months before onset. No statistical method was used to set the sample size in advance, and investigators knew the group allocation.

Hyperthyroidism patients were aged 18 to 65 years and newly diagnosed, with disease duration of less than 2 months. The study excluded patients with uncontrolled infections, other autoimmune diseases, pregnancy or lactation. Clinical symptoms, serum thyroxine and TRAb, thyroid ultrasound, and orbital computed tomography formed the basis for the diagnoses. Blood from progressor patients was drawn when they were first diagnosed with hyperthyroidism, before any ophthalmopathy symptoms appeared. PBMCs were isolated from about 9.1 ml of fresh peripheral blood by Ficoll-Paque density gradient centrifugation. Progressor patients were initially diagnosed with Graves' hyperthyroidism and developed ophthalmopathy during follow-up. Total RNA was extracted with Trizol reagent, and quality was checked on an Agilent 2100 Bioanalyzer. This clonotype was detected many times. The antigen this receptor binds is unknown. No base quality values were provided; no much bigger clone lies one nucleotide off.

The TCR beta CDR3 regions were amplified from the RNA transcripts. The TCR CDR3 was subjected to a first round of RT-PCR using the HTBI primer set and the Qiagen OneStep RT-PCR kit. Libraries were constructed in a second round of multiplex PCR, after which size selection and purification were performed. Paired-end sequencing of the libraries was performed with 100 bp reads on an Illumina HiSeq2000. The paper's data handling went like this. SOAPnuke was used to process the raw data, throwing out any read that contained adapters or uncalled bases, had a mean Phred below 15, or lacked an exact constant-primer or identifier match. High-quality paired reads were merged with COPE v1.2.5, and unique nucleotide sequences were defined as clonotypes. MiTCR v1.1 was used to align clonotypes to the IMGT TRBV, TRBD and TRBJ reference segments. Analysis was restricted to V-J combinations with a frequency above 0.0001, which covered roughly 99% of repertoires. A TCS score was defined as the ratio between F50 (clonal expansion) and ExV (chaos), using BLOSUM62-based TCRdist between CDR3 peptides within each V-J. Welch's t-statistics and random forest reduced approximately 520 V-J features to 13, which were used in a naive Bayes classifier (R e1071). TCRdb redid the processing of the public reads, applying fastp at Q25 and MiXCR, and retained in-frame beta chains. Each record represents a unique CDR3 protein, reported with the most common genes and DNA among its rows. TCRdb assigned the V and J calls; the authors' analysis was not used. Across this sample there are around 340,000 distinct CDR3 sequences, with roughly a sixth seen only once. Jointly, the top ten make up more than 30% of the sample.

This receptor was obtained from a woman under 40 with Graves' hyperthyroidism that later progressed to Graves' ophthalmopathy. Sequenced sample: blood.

This receptor carries the CDR3 CATSRDRFIYNEQFF. The nucleotides read TGTGCCACCAGCAGAGACAGGTTCATCTACAATGAGCAGTTCTTC. This sequence uses TRBV15 and TRBJ2-1; the D gene lacks a confident call. The germline V gene (reference sequence) provides CDR1 LNHNV and CDR2 YYDKDF. A distance of 9 bases separates the germline ends of V and J, which lose 0 bases and 3 bases respectively. The CDR3 measures 15 amino acids from cysteine to phenylalanine. Solely the CDR3 DNA is kept, with 45 bases framed from the first base.